This entry lists 13 T cell receptor beta chains sequenced from one sample in a study of glioma-infiltrating T cells after dendritic cell vaccination. The protocol was immunoSEQ multiplex PCR, while the TCRdb copy is restricted to in-frame clones and leaves out a portion. The sample has about 73,000 clones, approximately 80% seen once. The source material was blood, sampled before dendritic cell vaccination. These receptor sequences come from a human donor with glioblastoma.

This clone was seen only once. V and J are TRBV28 and TRBJ2-2, with a possible D match to TRBD1 (6 bases). CDR1 and CDR2 (germline): MDHEN, SYDVKM. The CDR3 contains 15 residues. V lost 5 bases and J 1 base, leaving 11 bases between the germline ends. The CDR3 region has the DNA TGTGCCAGCAGTCCACCGACAGGGAACACCGGGGAGCTGTTTTTT. Protein product: CASSPPTGNTGELFF.

This chain joins TRBV28 and TRBJ2-2; a weak D match, TRBD2 (5 bases). V was clipped by 6 bases and J by 7 bases, with 18 bases between them. The CDR3 totals 15 residues. Germline V gene lookup returns CDR1 MDHEN and CDR2 SYDVKM. CDR3 loop: CASSPSGIRVGELFF. In DNA, the CDR3 is TGTGCCAGCAGCCCTTCGGGGATCCGCGTCGGGGAGCTGTTTTTT.

V usage is TRBV7-3 and J usage is TRBJ1-2, with TRBD1 matching over 9 bases. In germline, CDR1 is SGHTA, CDR2 FQGTGA. The CDR3 sequence is 18 residues long. J lost 7 bases, V lost 1 base, and 16 bases had no gene match. The CDR3 bases are TGTGCCAGCAGCTTAAACCGACCGGGACAGGGAGTAAGAGGTGGCTACACCTTC. It yields the protein CASSLNRPGQGVRGGYTF.

This sequence joins TRBV19 and TRBJ1-2; D unclear. The CDR3 is 15 amino acids. The germline V gene has CDR1 LNHDA and CDR2 SQIVND (reference sequence). Trimming pared 3 bases from V and 0 bases from J, leaving 11 bases between. The CDR3 bases are TGTGCCAGTAGTATGAGAGGAGCAGCTAACTATGGCTACACCTTC. Translation: CASSMRGAANYGYTF.

The chain employs TRBV28 and TRBJ2-7; D perhaps matches TRBD1 (5 bases). Trimming removed 4 bases at V and 2 bases at J, with 27 bases between. CDR3 length: 19 residues. Germline lookup yields CDR1 MDHEN and CDR2 SYDVKM. The DNA of the CDR3 is TGTGCCAGCAGTTACAGGATTACCCACCGGTATGAGGTCCCCTACGAGCAGTACGTC. This translates into CASSYRITHRYEVPYEQYV.

The J gene is TRBJ1-1, the V gene TRBV29-1; the D is unclear. The CDR3 is made up of 14 amino acids. The V end lost 4 bases, the J end lost 0 bases, and 12 bases lay between the germline ends. Germline CDR1 and CDR2: SQVTM and ANQGSEA. CDR3 region: CSVARQHMNTEAFF. The CDR3 bases are TGCAGCGTTGCCAGGCAGCACATGAACACTGAAGCTTTCTTT.

The chain links TRBV19 to TRBJ1-1; 10 bases are shared with TRBD1. Trimming cost V 8 bases and J 6 bases; bases outside gene matches: 9. The CDR3 runs to 14 residues. The germline V gene encodes CDR1 LNHDA and CDR2 SQIVND (reference sequence). The DNA for the CDR3 is TGTGCCAGTTTAACCCGGGACAGGGGACCTGAAGCTTTCTTT. Protein: CASLTRDRGPEAFF.

This chain links TRBV6-1 with TRBJ2-1; unclear D gene. Germline V gene sequence: CDR1 MNHNS, CDR2 SASEGT. Trimming pared 2 bases from V and 12 bases from J, leaving 8 bases between. This CDR3 is 11 amino acids long. The chain's CDR3 is CASSETRWQFF. CDR3 bases: TGTGCCAGCAGTGAAACTCGATGGCAGTTCTTC.

This chain uses TRBV6-6 with TRBJ1-4, with 8 bases lining up with TRBD1. The CDR3 length is 16 residues. Per germline, CDR1 MNHNY and CDR2 SVGAGI (reference sequence). V trimming: 7 bases; J trimming: 2 bases; junction bases outside the gene matches: 9. In nucleotides, the CDR3 is TGTGCCAGCACCATAACCAACAGGGGGACTAATGAAAAACTGTTTTTT. Translated: CASTITNRGTNEKLFF.

The genes are TRBV6-6 and TRBJ2-7; 10 bases fit TRBD2. J was trimmed by 0 bases and V by 6 bases; bases with no gene match: 8. The CDR3 runs to 16 residues. Germline-derived CDR1 and CDR2 are MNHNY and SVGAGI (reference sequence). CDR3 residues: CASSNKLAGSSYEQYV. The CDR3 DNA reads TGTGCCAGCAGCAACAAACTAGCGGGGAGCTCCTACGAGCAGTACGTC.

The chain employs TRBV5-1 and TRBJ2-7; maybe TRBD2 (5 bases). From germline, CDR1 is SGHRS and CDR2 YFSETQ. The CDR3 length is 13 residues. V lost 5 bases and J 3 bases, leaving 12 bases between the germline ends. The CDR3 loop is CASRPAGLYEQYF. The CDR3, as DNA: TGCGCCAGCAGACCGGCCGGACTCTACGAGCAGTACTTC. The full variable domain, its missing parts supplied by reference TRBV5-1 and TRBJ2-7, is KAGVTQTPRYLIKTRGQQVTLSCSPISGHRSVSWYQQTPGQGLQFLFEYFSETQRNKGNFPGRFSGRQFSNSRSEMNVSTLELGDSALYLCASRPAGLYEQYFGPGTRLTVT.

This clone occurred a few times. This sequence joins TRBV5-1 and TRBJ1-2; TRBD1 might be the D (5 bases). Germline V gene sequence: CDR1 SGHRS, CDR2 YFSETQ. This CDR3 comprises 14 residues. V was trimmed by 0 bases and J by 4 bases, leaving 10 bases between them. CDR3 loop: CASSLASGRYGYTF. In DNA form, the CDR3 reads TGCGCCAGCAGCTTGGCCTCAGGGCGCTATGGCTACACCTTC.

This chain uses TRBV11-2 with TRBJ2-7, with D perhaps TRBD2 (5 bases). The germline V gene has CDR1 SGHAT and CDR2 FQNNGV. With 1 base removed from V and 5 bases from J, the gap between germline ends came to 12 bases. CDR3 length equals 14 residues. CDR3 residues: CASSLVPGSDEQYF. Written as DNA, the CDR3 is TGTGCCAGCAGCTTAGTGCCGGGGTCCGACGAGCAGTACTTC.